Listed below are T cell receptor beta chains from one sample, sequenced in a study of cytomegalovirus exposure and HLA in healthy donors. Profiled with immunoSEQ multiplex PCR; TCRdb holds only in-frame clones, not every one. The data contain about 110,000 clones, 65% to 80% of them singletons. Input material: PBMCs. All receptors derive from a man aged 30 to 45 in good health and CMV-seropositive. CDR3s include the opening cysteine and the closing phenylalanine or tryptophan. Each record gives: clone size, D gene, V gene, J gene, CDR3 DNA, CDR3 protein. A D gene is named only where the DNA matches it firmly. Not all rows give a size; the values are once, few, many and, for expanded clones, a class.

few	TRBD2	TRBV19	TRBJ2-2	TGTGCCAGTAGTTGGGAGATACCGGGACTAGCGGGGGGCACCGGGGAGCTGTTTTTT	CASSWEIPGLAGGTGELFF
once	-	TRBV2	TRBJ2-2	TGTGTCAGCAGTCAACAGGGAACCGGGGAGCTGTTTTTT	CVSSQQGTGELFF
once	TRBD1	TRBV9	TRBJ2-5	TGTGCTAGGGGACAGAGAAAGTTGACCCAGTACTTC	CARGQRKLTQYF
-	-	TRBV2	TRBJ1-1	TGTGCCAGCAGTCGGGGAGCCGGAGGAGCTGAAGCTTTCTTT	CASSRGAGGAEAFF
-	-	TRBV10-3	TRBJ1-2	TGTGCCATCAGTGCGGTAGAAGCAAATGGCTACACCTTC	CAISAVEANGYTF
-	TRBD2	TRBV28	TRBJ2-3	TGTGCCAGCAGCAGTTCGGGGGGATCTAGCACAGATACGCAGTATTTT	CASSSSGGSSTDTQYF
-	TRBD1	TRBV5-1	TRBJ1-1	TGCGCCAGCAGCTGGGGGACAGGGACCACTGAAGCTTTCTTT	CASSWGTGTTEAFF
-	-	TRBV14	TRBJ1-1	TGTGCCAGCAGCCAAGATAGGAACACTGAAGCTTTCTTT	CASSQDRNTEAFF
-	-	TRBV13	TRBJ1-3	TGTGCCAGCAGCTTAAACGCGGGAAACACCATATATTTT	CASSLNAGNTIYF
few	-	TRBV14	TRBJ1-2	TGTGCCAGCAGCCCGTTCCGAGACACCGTCTATGGCTACACCTTC	CASSPFRDTVYGYTF
-	-	TRBV4-1	TRBJ1-1	TGCGCCAGCAGCCAAGTTACGGGGAGGACTGAAGCTTTCTTT	CASSQVTGRTEAFF
-	TRBD2	TRBV2	TRBJ2-2	TGTGCCAGCAGTGAACTAGCGGGGCGCACCGGGGAGCTGTTTTTT	CASSELAGRTGELFF
-	-	TRBV7-2	TRBJ2-5	TGTGCCAGCAGCTTACTCGCAACCCAGGGGACCCAGTACTTC	CASSLLATQGTQYF
-	-	TRBV7-9	TRBJ2-5	TGTTCCAGTACCTTACGGGAAGAGACCCAGTACTTC	CSSTLREETQYF
-	-	TRBV2	TRBJ2-7	TGTGCCAGCAGTGAAGCGCAGGACGAGCAGTACTTC	CASSEAQDEQYF
-	-	TRBV2	TRBJ1-2	TGTGCCGAGGGGGGGGAAAGGTATGGCTACACCTTC	CAEGGERYGYTF
-	-	TRBV6-4	TRBJ1-1	TGTGCCAGCAGTGACTCGAGTAAGGGGACTGAAGCTTTCTTT	CASSDSSKGTEAFF
-	-	TRBV28	TRBJ2-7	TGTGCCAGCACTATAGGAGACTCCTACGAGCAGTACTTC	CASTIGDSYEQYF
-	TRBD2	TRBV2	TRBJ2-1	TGTGCCAGCTCTCCGGGGCGGGGGAGGGATGAGCAGTTCTTC	CASSPGRGRDEQFF
few	TRBD1	TRBV5-6	TRBJ2-7	TGTGCCAGCAGCCGCGGGACAGGGTCCTACGAGCAGTACTTC	CASSRGTGSYEQYF
-	TRBD1	TRBV6-1	TRBJ1-5	TGTGCCAGCAGTGCCAGACAGGGGGAGTCTCAGCCCCAGCATTTT	CASSARQGESQPQHF
-	-	TRBV25-1	TRBJ1-1	TGTGCCAGCAGGCGGGGAGGGCTAGGCGGCACTGAAGCTTTCTTT	CASRRGGLGGTEAFF
-	-	TRBV7-9	TRBJ2-7	TGTGCCAGCAGCGACGACAGGATGTCAGCCTACGAGCAGTACTTC	CASSDDRMSAYEQYF
once	TRBD1	TRBV6-5	TRBJ2-4	TGTGCCAGCAGTTCCACGGACAGGGCCAAAAACATTCAGCACTTC	CASSSTDRAKNIQHF
-	-	TRBV2	TRBJ1-1	TGTGCCAGCAGCGGCCGTCCGGGACTTACTAAAATGGGAGCTTTCTTT	CASSGRPGLTKMGAFF
few	-	TRBV5-4	TRBJ1-1	TGTGCCAGCAGCTCACCTAACTCCCCGGACAGCGAAGCTTTCTTT	CASSSPNSPDSEAFF
-	-	TRBV10-3	TRBJ2-2	TGTGCCATCAGTGGAGTACGCGGGAATACCGGGGAGCTGTTTTTT	CAISGVRGNTGELFF
few	-	TRBV19	TRBJ2-1	TGTGCCAGTAGTATAGAAGGGGCAGCCTACAATGAGCAGTTCTTC	CASSIEGAAYNEQFF
-	-	TRBV30	TRBJ1-3	TGTGCCTGGAGTGTAGACAGCCGCTCTGGAAACACCATATATTTT	CAWSVDSRSGNTIYF
-	-	TRBV6-6	TRBJ2-3	TGTGCCAGCACAAGGGCAGGGGCACGTCTCGATACGCAGTATTTT	CASTRAGARLDTQYF
-	-	TRBV2	TRBJ2-7	TGTGCCAGCAGCACCGACAGGAACGGTGAGCAGTACTTC	CASSTDRNGEQYF
-	TRBD1	TRBV16	TRBJ1-5	TGTGCCAGCAGCCAACAACGTCCCGGGACAGGGTTTAGTCAGCCCCAGCATTTT	CASSQQRPGTGFSQPQHF
-	-	TRBV27	TRBJ1-6	TGTGCCAGCAGCTTTTCGAGGAATTCACCCCTCCACTTT	CASSFSRNSPLHF
-	-	TRBV30	TRBJ1-5	TGTGCCTGGACCAAGGGCGGGGCAGCTCAGCCCCAGCATTTT	CAWTKGGAAQPQHF
-	-	TRBV5-1	TRBJ1-1	TGCGCCAGCAGCTTGGCCTATCGAGAGGGCGCCGAAGCTTTCTTT	CASSLAYREGAEAFF
-	-	TRBV6-5	TRBJ2-7	TGTGCCAGCAGGCCGGGGGTAGCATACGAGCAGTACTTC	CASRPGVAYEQYF
-	TRBD1	TRBV7-9	TRBJ2-1	TGTGCCAGCAGCTTGTGGACAGGGGGCTCGGGCTCCTACAATGAGCAGTTCTTC	CASSLWTGGSGSYNEQFF
few	-	TRBV4-1	TRBJ2-3	TGCGCCAGCAGCCCCCCGAGCACAGATACGCAGTATTTT	CASSPPSTDTQYF
few	TRBD1	TRBV6-6	TRBJ2-7	TGTGCCAGCAGTAGGACAGGGGACGAGCAGTACTTC	CASSRTGDEQYF
-	TRBD2	TRBV7-2	TRBJ2-4	TGTGCCAGCAGCCCGGGCCTCTCGGGGGGCATTCAGTACTTC	CASSPGLSGGIQYF
-	-	TRBV18	TRBJ1-3	TGTGCCAGCTCACCAATAGCCCTCGAGGACTCTGGAAACACCATATATTTT	CASSPIALEDSGNTIYF
-	TRBD1	TRBV28	TRBJ2-3	TGTGCCAGCAGTGACCCCCAAACGGACAGGGCCTGGGGGGCAGATACGCAGTATTTT	CASSDPQTDRAWGADTQYF
few	-	TRBV30	TRBJ1-1	TGTGCCTGGAAGGTTGGGGGAGGGGGGACTGAAGCTTTCTTT	CAWKVGGGGTEAFF
once	-	TRBV27	TRBJ1-2	TGTGCCAGCAGTCCCTCTCAGACTAACTATGGCTACCCCTTC	CASSPSQTNYGYPF
-	-	TRBV5-1	TRBJ1-3	TGCGCCAGCAGCCGGCGGGGGAGGGAATCTGGAAACACCATATATTTT	CASSRRGRESGNTIYF
-	TRBD1	TRBV28	TRBJ1-2	TGTGCCAGCACCCCGGGACAGGGAGTTGGCGGCTACACCTTC	CASTPGQGVGGYTF
few	TRBD1	TRBV6-5	TRBJ1-2	TGTGCCAGCAGTCGACGACAGGGGAGAGGCTACACCTTC	CASSRRQGRGYTF
-	TRBD1	TRBV7-9	TRBJ1-6	TGTTCCAGCAGCTCCCAGGGGGGTAATTCACCCCTCCACTTT	CSSSSQGGNSPLHF
-	-	TRBV19	TRBJ1-6	TGTGCCAGTAGTACAGCCTTCAAAGGGGCGTCGCCCCTCCACTTT	CASSTAFKGASPLHF
-	-	TRBV5-1	TRBJ2-7	TGCGCCAGCAGCCCCTCGGGTAACTCCTACGAGCAGTACTTC	CASSPSGNSYEQYF
-	-	TRBV28	TRBJ2-5	TGTGCCAGCAGTTTACAAGGAGGGTGGGAGACCCAGTACTTC	CASSLQGGWETQYF
-	-	TRBV7-9	TRBJ1-2	TGTGCCAGCCCAACTGCCGAGACGGACGCGGAGGGTCTCGAGGGCTACACCTTC	CASPTAETDAEGLEGYTF
-	TRBD2	TRBV11-2	TRBJ2-1	TGTGCCAGCAGCTCCCCCGGGGGGGGGAGGGACAATGAGCAGTTCTTC	CASSSPGGGRDNEQFF
-	TRBD1	TRBV7-7	TRBJ2-7	TGTGCCAGCAGCCCCGACAGGGGCTACGAGCAGTACTTC	CASSPDRGYEQYF
-	-	TRBV2	TRBJ2-7	TGTGCCAGCAGTGAAGCGTTCCTGGAAGCGAGGTCCTACGAGCAGTACTTC	CASSEAFLEARSYEQYF